These 30 T cell receptor beta chains originate from one sample sequenced in a study of blood T cell repertoires in COVID-19. Assay used: immunoSEQ multiplex PCR; TCRdb lists only in-frame clones, some missing. The sample shows roughly 380,000 clones, approximately 90% of them seen only once. The sequencing sample was made of peripheral blood. These receptors were collected from a woman in her fifties or sixties with COVID-19, enrolled during active disease.

This chain joins TRBV3-1 (or the pseudogene TRBV3-2) and TRBJ2-3, with 8 bases lining up with TRBD1. CDR1 is LGHDT, CDR2 YNNKEL, per germline (reference sequence). This CDR3 contains 16 residues. J was trimmed by 4 bases and V by 4 bases; bases with no gene match: 10. CDR3 amino acids: CASSRRTGMVADTQYF. For the CDR3, the DNA is TGTGCCAGCAGCCGACGGACAGGGATGGTTGCAGATACGCAGTATTTT.

This chain joins TRBV4-1 and TRBJ2-2; D may be TRBD1 (5 bases). CDR1 MGHRA and CDR2 YSYEKL come from the germline V gene. The CDR3 has 14 residues. Trimming removed 5 bases at V and 6 bases at J, with 13 bases between. The CDR3 loop reads CASSETRQPGELFF. DNA for the CDR3: TGCGCCAGCAGCGAAACGCGACAGCCCGGGGAGCTGTTTTTT.

This rearrangement joins TRBV6-6 to TRBJ1-4; D gene uncertain. Germline V gene sequence: CDR1 MNHNY, CDR2 SVGAGI (reference sequence). The CDR3 covers 16 residues. V was pared by 0 bases and J by 2 bases, with 10 bases between. The CDR3 spells CASSYSNLGTNEKLFF. As DNA, the CDR3 is TGTGCCAGCAGTTACTCCAACCTGGGCACTAATGAAAAACTGTTTTTT.

CDR3 DNA: TGTGCCAGCAGCATAGGGAGCGTGTCTGAAGCTTTCTTT. Translation: CASSIGSVSEAFF. This rearrangement joins TRBV16 to TRBJ1-1; no reliable D call. Germline-derived CDR1 and CDR2 are KGHSY and FQNENV. The CDR3 has 13 amino acids. The germline V and J ends were trimmed by 5 bases and 6 bases, with 13 bases remaining between them.

This chain joins TRBV2 and TRBJ1-5, with D maybe TRBD1 (5 bases). Per germline, CDR1 SNHLY and CDR2 FYNNEI. V was cut by 0 bases and J by 6 bases, with 12 bases left in between. The CDR3 length is 15 residues. CDR3 DNA: TGTGCCAGCAGTGAAGCATACGGGGGAGGTCAGCCCCAGCATTTT. It yields the protein CASSEAYGGGQPQHF.

The rearrangement joins TRBV2 to TRBJ1-2, with 11 bases that match TRBD1. Germline V gene data show CDR1 as SNHLY and CDR2 as FYNNEI. The CDR3 is 15 residues long. With 9 bases clipped from V and 4 bases from J, the junction kept 10 bases outside the gene matches. This CDR3 reads CASEKDRGPVYGYTF. CDR3 coding DNA: TGTGCCAGTGAAAAGGACAGGGGGCCTGTCTATGGCTACACCTTC.

The V call is TRBV27, the J call TRBJ1-4; 8 nucleotides agree with TRBD1. This CDR3 has 15 amino acids. CDR1 and CDR2 from the germline V gene are MNHEY and SMNVEV (reference sequence). The trim removed 3 bases at V and 5 bases at J, leaving 5 bases unmatched. The chain's CDR3 is CASSLSYRGNEKLFF. DNA for the CDR3: TGTGCCAGCAGTTTGAGCTACAGGGGGAATGAAAAACTGTTTTTT. Filled out from reference TRBV27 and TRBJ1-4, the complete variable domain reads EAQVTQNPRYLITVTGKKLTVTCSQNMNHEYMSWYRQDPGLGLRQIYYSMNVEVTDKGDVPEGYKVSRKEKRNFPLILESPSPNQTSLYFCASSLSYRGNEKLFFGSGTQLSVL.

This chain connects TRBV27 to TRBJ2-3; D is perhaps TRBD2 (6 bases). The CDR3 runs 16 residues. V lost 2 bases and J lost 0, with 12 bases in between. Per germline, CDR1 MNHEY and CDR2 SMNVEV (reference sequence). CDR3 loop: CASSLIAAISTDTQYF. The CDR3 DNA follows: TGTGCCAGCAGTTTAATAGCGGCTATTAGCACAGATACGCAGTATTTT.

This clone occurred once. CDR3 protein: CASSSSGTGGDYGYTF. The CDR3 bases are TGTGCCAGCAGTTCTTCCGGGACAGGGGGCGACTATGGCTACACCTTC. J is TRBJ1-2 and V is TRBV28, with 12 positions matching TRBD1. The CDR3 covers 16 residues. Per the germline V gene, CDR1 is MDHEN and CDR2 is SYDVKM. V shed 4 bases, J shed 3 bases, and the junction held 6 bases outside the gene matches.

This clone was observed once. The chain is built from TRBV2 and TRBJ1-5, with 7 bases fitting TRBD1. The CDR3 extends over 15 amino acids. J lost 6 bases, V lost 3 bases, and 8 bases had no gene match. Germline V gene lookup returns CDR1 SNHLY and CDR2 FYNNEI. The CDR3 DNA reads TGTGCCAGCAGTGACCGGGCAGGGGGAGGTCAGCCCCAGCATTTT. This gives the protein CASSDRAGGGQPQHF.

This clone showed up just once. The V gene is TRBV15, the J gene TRBJ2-5; 9 bases fit TRBD1. The J segment lost 5 bases and the V segment lost 0 bases, leaving 10 bases of the junction unmatched. The CDR3 has 17 residues. Germline loops: CDR1 LNHNV, CDR2 YYDKDF (reference sequence). The CDR3 DNA sequence: TGTGCCACCAGCAGAGATAGACAGGGGGGATCGGGGGAGACCCAGTACTTC. This encodes CATSRDRQGGSGETQYF.

The chain employs TRBV28 and TRBJ1-1; 8 bases fit TRBD1. Germline V gene lookup returns CDR1 MDHEN and CDR2 SYDVKM. CDR3 length: 16 amino acids. The ends lost 6 bases at V and 1 base at J; junction bases unmatched: 10. DNA for the CDR3: TGTGCCAGCAGGCGCCTTCTAGGACAGGGGAACACTGAAGCTTTCTTT. Its protein product is CASRRLLGQGNTEAFF. Full variable domain (remainder filled in from reference TRBV28 and TRBJ1-1): DVKVTQSSRYLVKRTGEKVFLECVQDMDHENMFWYRQDPGLGLRLIYFSYDVKMKEKGDIPEGYSVSREKKERFSLILESASTNQTSMYLCASRRLLGQGNTEAFFGQGTRLTVV.

This rearrangement joins TRBV5-1 to TRBJ1-4, with D hard to call. Germline assignment: CDR1 SGHRS and CDR2 YFSETQ. The CDR3 extends over 15 amino acids. Deletions cut 0 bases from V and 0 bases from J, with 6 bases between. CDR3 coding DNA: TGCGCCAGCAGCTTGGCGGCGGCAACTAATGAAAAACTGTTTTTT. It is translated as CASSLAAATNEKLFF.

The V call is TRBV4-1, the J call TRBJ1-3; D not certain. The CDR3 loop spans 16 amino acids. The germline V gene has CDR1 MGHRA and CDR2 YSYEKL. V was clipped by 0 bases and J by 0 bases, with 9 bases between them. The CDR3 loop is CASSQENIFSGNTIYF. CDR3 DNA sequence: TGCGCCAGCAGCCAAGAAAACATATTCTCTGGAAACACCATATATTTT.

This rearrangement joins TRBV30 to TRBJ1-1; the D gene is possibly TRBD1 (5 bases). The CDR3 sequence is 12 residues long. Trimming took off 1 base at V and 11 bases at J, with 14 bases between the two ends. Germline CDR1 reads GTSNPN; CDR2 reads SVGIG (reference sequence). CDR3 nucleotide sequence: TGTGCCTGGAGTGCAGGGAAGGTGGCCGCTTTCTTT. Translation gives CAWSAGKVAAFF.

A few counts support this clone. The chain links TRBV3-1 (or the pseudogene TRBV3-2) to TRBJ1-5, with TRBD1 identical over 7 bases. CDR3 length: 14 amino acids. The V gene's germline CDR1 is LGHDT and CDR2 YNNKEL (reference sequence). J lost 4 bases, V lost 4 bases, and 4 bases had no gene match. CDR3 in DNA: TGTGCCAGCAGCCTTGGACAGGCTAATCAGCCCCAGCATTTT. Its translation: CASSLGQANQPQHF.

This clone was seen a handful of times. The chain has TRBV7-8 and TRBJ2-5; 8 bases agree with TRBD2. CDR3 length equals 15 residues. Losses at the gene ends were 4 bases for V and 0 bases for J; bases not matched to a gene: 4. Germline values: CDR1 SGHVS, CDR2 FQNEAQ. The CDR3 coding sequence is TGTGCCAGCAGCTCTAGCGGGCTGTACCAAGAGACCCAGTACTTC. It is translated as CASSSSGLYQETQYF.

The chain has TRBV3-1 (or the pseudogene TRBV3-2) and TRBJ2-2, with D maybe TRBD2 (6 bases). The CDR3 contains 14 residues. V lost 5 bases and J 7 bases, leaving 14 bases between the germline ends. Per germline, CDR1 LGHDT and CDR2 YNNKEL (reference sequence). The CDR3 nucleotides are TGTGCCAGCAGCTGGGGGGATAGTATCGGGGAGCTGTTTTTT. Its protein is CASSWGDSIGELFF.

This chain links TRBV7-6 with TRBJ2-2; TRBD1 might be the D (6 bases). V was shortened by 2 bases and J by 3 bases, with 10 bases between the two germline ends. The CDR3 spans 15 residues. Germline assignment: CDR1 SGHVS and CDR2 FNYEAQ. The CDR3 here is CASSLSNRDTGELFF. The CDR3 DNA reads TGTGCCAGCAGCTTATCGAACAGGGACACCGGGGAGCTGTTTTTT.

The CDR3 nucleotides are TGTGCCAGCAGGCTAGCGGAAGGGCAGTATGGCTACACCTTC. It encodes CASRLAEGQYGYTF. This sequence joins TRBV5-5 and TRBJ1-2, with D hard to call. The CDR3 is 14 residues long. Germline lookup yields CDR1 SGHKS and CDR2 YYEKEE (reference sequence). V lost 5 bases and J 5 bases, leaving 16 bases between the germline ends.

The rearrangement joins TRBV9 to TRBJ2-2; a weak D match, TRBD2 (7 bases). From germline, CDR1 is SGDLS and CDR2 YYNGEE. This CDR3 comprises 15 residues. Trimming shortened V by 2 bases and J by 4 bases, and 12 bases separated the two germline ends. The CDR3 loop reads CASSVRGAGTGELFF. CDR3 nucleotides: TGTGCCAGCAGCGTCCGGGGGGCGGGCACCGGGGAGCTGTTTTTT. Full variable domain (missing parts from reference TRBV9 and TRBJ2-2): DSGVTQTPKHLITATGQRVTLRCSPRSGDLSVYWYQQSLDQGLQFLIQYYNGEERAKGNILERFSAQQFPDLHSELNLSSLELGDSALYFCASSVRGAGTGELFFGEGSRLTVL.

The CDR3 nucleotides are TGTGCCAGCAGCTTGCCCGGGACAGGGCAAGAGACCCAGTACTTC. This translates into CASSLPGTGQETQYF. The rearrangement links TRBV5-6 to TRBJ2-5; TRBD1 agrees at 9 bases. The germline V gene has CDR1 SGHDT and CDR2 YYEEEE. V gave up 1 base and J gave up 2 bases; unmatched junction bases: 3. The CDR3 loop spans 15 amino acids.

This chain's CDR3 is CASREGALTSPLHF. CDR3 DNA sequence: TGTGCCAGCAGGGAGGGGGCACTTACTTCACCCCTCCACTTT. The J gene is TRBJ1-6, the V gene TRBV28; TRBD1 matches 7 bases. The CDR3 consists of 14 residues. In germline, CDR1 is MDHEN, CDR2 SYDVKM. The V gene end was trimmed by 6 bases and the J gene end by 9 bases; junction bases not matched to a gene: 8.

V is TRBV5-6 and J is TRBJ2-5; tentative D call: TRBD1 (5 bases). The germline V and J ends were trimmed by 1 base and 5 bases, with 12 bases remaining between them. Germline loops: CDR1 SGHDT, CDR2 YYEEEE. The CDR3 runs to 14 residues. The CDR3: CASSLKRGPETQYF. The CDR3 nucleotides are TGTGCCAGCAGCTTGAAAAGGGGTCCGGAGACCCAGTACTTC.

The chain is built from TRBV20-1 and TRBJ2-1, with a tentative D call TRBD2 (5 bases). The CDR3 consists of 11 residues. Germline V lookup: CDR1 DFQATT, CDR2 SNEGSKA (reference sequence). V was trimmed by 5 bases and J by 4 bases, leaving 6 bases between them. CDR3 amino acids: CSARRYNEQFF. The DNA for the CDR3 is TGCAGTGCTCGGAGGTACAATGAGCAGTTCTTC.

This rearrangement joins TRBV7-3 to TRBJ1-1; the D gene is possibly TRBD1 (5 bases). The germline CDR1 and CDR2 sequences are SGHTA and FQGTGA. V was trimmed by 2 bases and J by 6 bases, leaving 19 bases between them. The CDR3 is 16 amino acids. CDR3 sequence reads: CASSLQGLPLGSEAFF. The CDR3, as DNA: TGTGCCAGCAGCTTACAGGGTCTCCCGCTAGGGTCTGAAGCTTTCTTT.

This chain connects TRBV6-1 to TRBJ2-7; 7 nucleotides align to TRBD2. The germline gives CDR1 MNHNS, CDR2 SASEGT. Trimming at V came to 0 bases and at J to 0 bases, leaving 2 bases not matched to a gene. There are 15 residues in the CDR3. CDR3 DNA sequence: TGTGCCAGCAGTGAAGCGCGGGGGACCTCCTACGAGCAGTACTTC. Protein sequence: CASSEARGTSYEQYF.

The chain joins TRBV5-8 to TRBJ1-3, with D maybe TRBD1 (5 bases). Trimming shortened V by 4 bases and J by 0 bases, and 11 bases separated the two germline ends. This CDR3 spans 15 amino acids. The germline gives CDR1 SGHTS, CDR2 YDEGEE. The CDR3 loop reads CASSLRGGSGNTIYF. CDR3 DNA sequence: TGTGCCAGCAGCCTGCGCGGGGGCTCTGGAAACACCATATATTTT.

The CDR3 sequence: CASTLGGAAGYGYTF. The CDR3, as DNA: TGCGCCAGTACCCTAGGTGGGGCCGCCGGCTATGGCTACACCTTC. V is TRBV4-1 and J is TRBJ1-2; maybe TRBD1 (5 bases). CDR1 and CDR2 (germline): MGHRA, YSYEKL. The CDR3 is 15 residues long. V was pared by 9 bases and J by 4 bases, with 21 bases between.

V and J are TRBV12-3 or TRBV12-4 and TRBJ1-1; D gene ambiguous. The V gene lost 5 bases and the J gene lost 5 bases, with 12 bases spanning the gap. The CDR3 is 13 amino acids. CDR3 in DNA: TGTGCCAGCAGTCCCTCGTTTCGTACTGAAGCTTTCTTT. Its translation is CASSPSFRTEAFF.